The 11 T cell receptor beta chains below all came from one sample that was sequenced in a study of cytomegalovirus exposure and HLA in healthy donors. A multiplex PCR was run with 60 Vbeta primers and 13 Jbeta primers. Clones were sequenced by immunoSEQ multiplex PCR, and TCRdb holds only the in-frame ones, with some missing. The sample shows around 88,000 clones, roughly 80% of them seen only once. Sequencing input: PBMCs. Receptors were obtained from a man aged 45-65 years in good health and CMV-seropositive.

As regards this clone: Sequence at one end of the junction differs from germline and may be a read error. The DNA of the CDR3 is TGTGCCAGCACAGGAGGGGCCTATAATTCACCCCTCAACTTT. Protein product: CASTGGAYNSPLNF. J is TRBJ1-6 and V is TRBV27; D is possibly TRBD1 (5 bases). The CDR3 sequence is 14 residues long. Germline lookup yields CDR1 MNHEY and CDR2 SMNVEV (reference sequence).

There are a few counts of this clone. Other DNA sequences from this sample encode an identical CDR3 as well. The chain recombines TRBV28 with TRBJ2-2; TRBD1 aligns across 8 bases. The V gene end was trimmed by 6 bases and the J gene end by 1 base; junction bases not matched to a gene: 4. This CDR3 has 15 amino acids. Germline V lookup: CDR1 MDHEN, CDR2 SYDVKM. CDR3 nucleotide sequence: TGTGCCAGCAGGACAGGACAGGGGAACACCGGGGAGCTGTTTTTT. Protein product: CASRTGQGNTGELFF.

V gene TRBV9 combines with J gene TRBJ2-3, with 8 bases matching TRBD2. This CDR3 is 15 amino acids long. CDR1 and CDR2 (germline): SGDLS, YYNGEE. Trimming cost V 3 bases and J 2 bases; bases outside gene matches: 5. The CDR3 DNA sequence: TGTGCCAGCAGCGGCAGCGGGGGATCCACAGATACGCAGTATTTT. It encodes CASSGSGGSTDTQYF.

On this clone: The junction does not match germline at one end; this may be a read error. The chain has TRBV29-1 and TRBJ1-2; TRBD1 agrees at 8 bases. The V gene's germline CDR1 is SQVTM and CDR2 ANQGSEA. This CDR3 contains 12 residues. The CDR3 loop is CSVVDRGGGYPF. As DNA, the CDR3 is TGCAGCGTCGTAGACAGGGGTGGTGGCTACCCCTTC.

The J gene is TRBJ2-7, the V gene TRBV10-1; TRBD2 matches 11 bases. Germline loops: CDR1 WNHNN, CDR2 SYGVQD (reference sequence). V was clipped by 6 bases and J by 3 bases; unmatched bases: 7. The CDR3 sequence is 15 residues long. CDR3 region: CASSASGGRVYEQYF. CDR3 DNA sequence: TGCGCCAGCAGCGCTAGCGGGGGGAGGGTCTACGAGCAGTACTTC.

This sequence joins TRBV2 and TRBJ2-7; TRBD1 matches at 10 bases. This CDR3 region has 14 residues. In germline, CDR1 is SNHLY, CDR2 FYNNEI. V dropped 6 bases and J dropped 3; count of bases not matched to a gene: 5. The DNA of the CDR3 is TGTGCCAGCAGAGCCGGGACAGGGGACTACGAGCAGTACTTC. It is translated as CASRAGTGDYEQYF.

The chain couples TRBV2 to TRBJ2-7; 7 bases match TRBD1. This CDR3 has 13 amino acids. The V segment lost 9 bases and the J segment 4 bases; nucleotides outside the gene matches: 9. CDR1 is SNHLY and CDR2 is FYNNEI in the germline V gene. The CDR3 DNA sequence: TGTGCCAGTACCGGGACAGCTTTTTACGAGCAGTACTTC. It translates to CASTGTAFYEQYF. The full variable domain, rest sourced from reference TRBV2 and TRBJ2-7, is EPEVTQTPSHQVTQMGQEVILRCVPISNHLYFYWYRQILGQKVEFLVSFYNNEISEKSEIFDDQFSVERPDGSNFTLKIRSTKLEDSAMYFCASTGTAFYEQYFGPGTRLTVT.

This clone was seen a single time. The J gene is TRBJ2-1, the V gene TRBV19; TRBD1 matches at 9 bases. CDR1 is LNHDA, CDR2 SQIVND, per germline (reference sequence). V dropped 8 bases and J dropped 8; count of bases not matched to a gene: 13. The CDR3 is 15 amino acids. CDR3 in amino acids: CASALGQGRFDEQFF. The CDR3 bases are TGTGCCAGTGCACTTGGACAGGGGAGGTTCGATGAGCAGTTCTTC.

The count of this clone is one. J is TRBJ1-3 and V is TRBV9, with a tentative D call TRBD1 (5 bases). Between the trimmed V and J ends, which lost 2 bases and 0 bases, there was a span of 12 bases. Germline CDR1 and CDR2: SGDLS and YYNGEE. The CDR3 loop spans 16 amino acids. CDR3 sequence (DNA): TGTGCCAGCAGCGTGGGGGACTTGAGCTCTGGAAACACCATATATTTT. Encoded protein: CASSVGDLSSGNTIYF.

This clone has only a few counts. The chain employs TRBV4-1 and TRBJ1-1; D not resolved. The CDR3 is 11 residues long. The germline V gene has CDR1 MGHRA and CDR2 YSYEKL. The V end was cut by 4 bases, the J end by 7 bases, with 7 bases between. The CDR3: CASSREGEAFF. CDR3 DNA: TGCGCCAGCAGCCGGGAGGGTGAAGCTTTCTTT.

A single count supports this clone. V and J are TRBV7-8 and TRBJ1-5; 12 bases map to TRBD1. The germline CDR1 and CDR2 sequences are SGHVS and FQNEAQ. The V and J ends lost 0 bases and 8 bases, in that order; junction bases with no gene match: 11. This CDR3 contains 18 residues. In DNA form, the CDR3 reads TGTGCCAGCAGCTTAGCTAACCGGGACAGGGGGCTTCTTGAGCCCCAGCATTTT. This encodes CASSLANRDRGLLEPQHF.